This T cell receptor beta chain was found in a study of cytomegalovirus exposure and HLA in healthy donors. Findings and limits, study-wide: A list of about 180 TCR beta chains associated with cytomegalovirus was given. With high specificity and sensitivity, the classifier reportedly diagnosed cytomegalovirus status. The tendency of first-cohort TCR clusters to co-occur in the roughly 130 validation repertoires was the finding of a later analysis.

The CDR3 is made up of 13 amino acids. The V end lost 4 bases, the J end lost 4 bases, and 9 bases lay between the germline ends. Germline CDR1 SGHRS, CDR2 YFSETQ. The repertoire was sequenced with immunoSEQ multiplex PCR; TCRdb's copy has only in-frame clones and lacks some. The data hold 100,000 to 150,000 clones, with 80% to 90% observed a single time. This clone was seen once. Its antigen is as yet unknown. The TCR was taken from a woman aged 18-29 years in good health and CMV-seronegative. Material: PBMCs. This chain connects TRBV5-1 to TRBJ2-1; D gene ambiguous. The CDR3: CASSPSSYNEQFF. CDR3 in DNA: TGCGCCAGCAGCCCTTCTTCTTACAATGAGCAGTTCTTC.